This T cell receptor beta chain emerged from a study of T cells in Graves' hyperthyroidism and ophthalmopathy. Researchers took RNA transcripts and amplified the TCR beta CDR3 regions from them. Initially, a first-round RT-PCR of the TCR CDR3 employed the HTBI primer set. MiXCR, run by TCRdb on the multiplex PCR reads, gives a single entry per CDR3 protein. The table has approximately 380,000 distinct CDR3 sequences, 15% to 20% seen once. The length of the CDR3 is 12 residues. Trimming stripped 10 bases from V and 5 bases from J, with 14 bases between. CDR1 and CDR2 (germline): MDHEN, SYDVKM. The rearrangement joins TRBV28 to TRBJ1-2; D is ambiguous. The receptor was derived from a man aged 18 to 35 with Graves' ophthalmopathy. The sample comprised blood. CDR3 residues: CATFVDLYGYTF. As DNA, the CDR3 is TGTGCCACCTTCGTGGACCTGTATGGCTACACCTTC.